Listed below are T cell receptor beta chains from one sample, sequenced in a study of early T cells in non-severe SARS-CoV-2 infection. TCRdb re-called the 5' RACE reads through MiXCR, storing one row per CDR3 protein. The sample shows around 71,000 distinct CDR3 sequences, around 13% of them seen only once. The sequences come from whole blood, collected at baseline. These receptors were collected from an adult who was a healthcare worker with PCR-confirmed SARS-CoV-2 infection or an uninfected control (not recorded which). Each CDR3 is given with its conserved first and last residue. The D gene is left open where the match is weak. Part of the rows lack a size; the others show once, few, many or a class for expanded clones.

length	size	J	D	V	DNA	CDR3
15	many	TRBJ2-2	TRBD2	TRBV28	TGTGCCAGCAGCCTACTAGCGGACCTCACCGGGGAGCTGTTTTTT	CASSLLADLTGELFF
12	.	TRBJ2-5	.	TRBV6-5	TGTGCCAGCTGTGGGTACCAAGAGACCCAGTACTTC	CASCGYQETQYF
13	.	TRBJ1-1	.	TRBV20-1	TGCAGTGCTAGAGCCCGAGGGAGGGCTGAAGCTTTCTTT	CSARARGRAEAFF
15	.	TRBJ2-1	.	TRBV20-1	TGCAGTGCTAGAGCCCTAGGGAGCTCCTACAATGAGCAGTTCTTC	CSARALGSSYNEQFF
17	few	TRBJ2-3	TRBD2	TRBV20-1	TGCAGTGCTAGAGATCCGACTAGCGGGAGTTTATCAGATACGCAGTATTTT	CSARDPTSGSLSDTQYF
16	few	TRBJ2-1	TRBD1	TRBV29-1	TGCAGCGTTTTTATACCGGGACAGGGGCCCTACAATGAGCAGTTCTTC	CSVFIPGQGPYNEQFF
15	many	TRBJ2-1	TRBD2	TRBV7-9	TGTGCCAGCAGCTCGTCGGAGCGGGAGGACCCTGAGCAGTTCTTC	CASSSSEREDPEQFF
18	.	TRBJ2-1	TRBD2	TRBV20-1	TGCAGTGCTAGAGATACGGGACTAGCGGGAGACCTCTACAATGAGCAGTTCTTC	CSARDTGLAGDLYNEQFF
16	few	TRBJ2-1	TRBD2	TRBV18	TGTGCCAGCTCACCGGGACTAGCGGGAGGGCAGAATGAGCAGTTCTTC	CASSPGLAGGQNEQFF
15	few	TRBJ1-6	TRBD1	TRBV28	TGTGCCAGCAGGGATCAGGGGGCGGGTGATTCACCCCTCCACTTT	CASRDQGAGDSPLHF
15	.	TRBJ2-5	TRBD1	TRBV20-1	TGCAGTGCTAGCCACGGGACAGGGGTTGGAGAGACCCAGTACTTC	CSASHGTGVGETQYF
11	few	TRBJ2-7	.	TRBV29-1	TGCAGCGTTCAGGGAAACTACGAGCAGTACTTC	CSVQGNYEQYF
14	many	TRBJ2-7	.	TRBV20-1	TGCAGTATGAGAGGGGGTAGCTGGTCCTCCGAGCAGTACTTC	CSMRGGSWSSEQYF
15	few	TRBJ1-2	.	TRBV9	TGTGCCAGCAGCTCCTCTGGACAGCCTTACTATGGCTACACCTTC	CASSSSGQPYYGYTF
20	.	TRBJ2-2	TRBD2	TRBV28	TGTGCCAGCAGTTCCCTTATTACACTAGCGGGCTTTTTGAACACCGGGGAGCTGTTTTTT	CASSSLITLAGFLNTGELFF
15	few	TRBJ2-7	TRBD1	TRBV7-8	TGTGCCAGCAGCCTGGGGGCAGGGGGCCCCTACGAGCAGTACTTC	CASSLGAGGPYEQYF
15	few	TRBJ2-1	.	TRBV6-5	TGTGCCAGCAGTTACTCGGACAGTTTGTACAATGAGCAGTTCTTC	CASSYSDSLYNEQFF
14	.	TRBJ1-6	.	TRBV11-2	TGTGCCAGCAGCTTCCTGGACTTTAATTCACCCCTCCACTTT	CASSFLDFNSPLHF
14	few	TRBJ2-1	TRBD2	TRBV20-1	TGCAGTGCTAGGGATCTTACTAGCGACGATGAGCAGTTCTTC	CSARDLTSDDEQFF
18	many	TRBJ2-1	TRBD1	TRBV5-1	TGCGCCAGCAGCTTGGGCCGAACCGGGACAGGGGCCGCGGATGAGCAGTTCTTC	CASSLGRTGTGAADEQFF
10	few	TRBJ2-7	.	TRBV20-1	TGCAGTGCGGCTTCCTACGAGCAGTACTTC	CSAASYEQYF
12	few	TRBJ2-1	.	TRBV7-8	TGTGCCAGCAGCTTAGGCGCCAATGAGCAGTTCTTC	CASSLGANEQFF